This T cell receptor (beta chain) originates from a study of graft-versus-host responses after intestinal transplantation. General study findings and limits: Among recipient marrow samples, GvH clones were found; some appeared first in ileum or blood.

Libraries were prepared by immunoSEQ multiplex PCR; TCRdb keeps only in-frame clonotypes and omits some of them. The table records about 21,000 clones, 40% to 50% of them present only once. V was cut by 1 base and J by 3 bases, with 13 bases left in between. There are 15 residues in the CDR3. Germline lookup yields CDR1 LNHDA and CDR2 SQIVND (reference sequence). Each mixed lymphocyte reaction held 200,000 CFSE-labeled responders and 200,000 irradiated violet-dye-labeled stimulators. Sequencing used alloreactive CD8+ T cells from a mixed lymphocyte reaction culture, obtained before intestinal transplant. This sample's subset: CFSE-low proliferating T cells sorted from roughly six-day pre-transplant mixed lymphocyte reaction (GvH or HvG direction). The sequence was obtained from a human patient who received an intestinal transplant. The chain links TRBV19 to TRBJ2-7, with D possibly being TRBD2 (5 bases). In nucleotides, the CDR3 is TGTGCCAGTAGTATAGCCGGGGTTGATTACTACGAGCAGTACTTC. It codes for CASSIAGVDYYEQYF.